This entry concerns a single T cell receptor (beta chain). The J segment lost 3 bases and the V segment lost 5 bases, leaving 9 bases of the junction unmatched. The CDR3 loop spans 18 amino acids. Looked up from germline, CDR1 is MDHEN and CDR2 is SYDVKM. Preparation of the TCRbeta library involved a method that used unique molecular identifiers. Each CDR3 protein gets one entry after TCRdb re-called the PCR reads with MiXCR. The table includes some 520,000 distinct CDR3 sequences, roughly 33% detected once. The data derive from a study of T-cell reconstitution after alpha-beta-depleted transplantation in children.

The V and J genes are TRBV28 and TRBJ2-5, with TRBD2 matching over 16 bases. This receptor was identified in a human donor who donated a stem cell graft to a child with aplastic anemia. The sample consisted of PBMCs from the stem cell graft donor, taken from the stem cell graft. CDR3 amino acids: CASSIPGLAGGPEETQYF. The CDR3 coding sequence is TGTGCCAGCAGTATACCGGGACTAGCGGGAGGGCCAGAAGAGACCCAGTACTTC.